This T cell receptor beta chain derives from a study of T cell responses to AZD1222 COVID-19 vaccine. The study, taken as a whole, reports: Samples come after the peak T cell response, not at day 14. Regions 160-218 and 743-854 dominated among vaccine-associated CD4 TCRs spanning spike. Among the donors, most were white British and more were female, and clonal diversity was possibly underestimated.

Note on this clone: As yet, its antigen is unknown.

CDR1 LNHNV and CDR2 YYDKDF come from the germline V gene (reference sequence). V was clipped by 5 bases and J by 5 bases, with 7 bases between them. The CDR3 is 12 amino acids. Repertoires were generated with immunoSEQ multiplex PCR, while TCRdb's copy carries only in-frame clones and drops some. Of approximately 100,000 clones in the sample, 86% were seen once. The V call is TRBV15, the J call TRBJ1-5; D ambiguous. This material consisted of peripheral blood, taken on day 0 of AZD1222 vaccination. The origin of this receptor is an adult in good health. The CDR3 reads CATSVYDQPQHF. In DNA form, the CDR3 reads TGTGCCACCAGCGTTTATGATCAGCCCCAGCATTTT.